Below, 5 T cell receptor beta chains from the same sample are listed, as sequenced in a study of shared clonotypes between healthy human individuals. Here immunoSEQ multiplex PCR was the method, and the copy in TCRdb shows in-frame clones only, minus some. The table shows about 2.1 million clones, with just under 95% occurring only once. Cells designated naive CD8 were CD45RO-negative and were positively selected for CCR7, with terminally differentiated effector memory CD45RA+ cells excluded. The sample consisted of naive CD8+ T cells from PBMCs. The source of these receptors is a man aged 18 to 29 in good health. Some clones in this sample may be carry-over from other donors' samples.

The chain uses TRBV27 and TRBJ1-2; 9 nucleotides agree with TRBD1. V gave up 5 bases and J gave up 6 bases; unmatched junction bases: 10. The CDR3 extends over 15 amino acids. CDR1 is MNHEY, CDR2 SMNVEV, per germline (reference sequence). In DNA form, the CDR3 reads TGTGCCAGCAGTCGGACGACGGGACAGGGAAATGGCTACACCTTC. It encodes CASSRTTGQGNGYTF.

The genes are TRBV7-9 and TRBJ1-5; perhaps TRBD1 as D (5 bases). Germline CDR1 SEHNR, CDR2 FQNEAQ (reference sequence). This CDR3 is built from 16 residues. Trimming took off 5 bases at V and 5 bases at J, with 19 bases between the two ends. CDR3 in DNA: TGTGCCAGCAGCCATAGGGGATCCCCCGCGGATCAGCCCCAGCATTTT. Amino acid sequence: CASSHRGSPADQPQHF.

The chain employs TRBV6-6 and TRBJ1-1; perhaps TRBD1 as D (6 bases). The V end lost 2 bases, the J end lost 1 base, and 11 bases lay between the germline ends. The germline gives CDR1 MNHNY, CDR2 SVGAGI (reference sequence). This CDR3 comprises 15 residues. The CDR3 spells CASSYGARGNTEAFF. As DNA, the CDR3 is TGTGCCAGCAGTTACGGAGCCAGGGGGAACACTGAAGCTTTCTTT.

As DNA, the CDR3 is TGTGCCCGAAGGGACTTGGCCAACTATGGCTACACCTTC. It yields the protein CARRDLANYGYTF. This chain uses TRBV2 with TRBJ1-2; TRBD1 is a possible D gene (5 bases). Germline CDR1 reads SNHLY; CDR2 reads FYNNEI. Between the trimmed V and J ends, which lost 11 bases and 2 bases, there was a span of 15 bases. The CDR3 is made up of 13 amino acids.

In nucleotides, the CDR3 is TGTGCCAGCAGCCCGCCGTCCGAGGACGAGCAGTACTTC. It is translated as CASSPPSEDEQYF. The chain has TRBV13 and TRBJ2-7; D is unclear. CDR1 and CDR2 from the germline V gene are PRHDT and FYEKMQ (reference sequence). Deletions cut 5 bases from V and 5 bases from J, with 13 bases between. The CDR3 loop spans 13 amino acids.